Below are 6 T cell receptor beta chains sequenced from a single sample in a study of blood T cell repertoires in COVID-19. The protocol was immunoSEQ multiplex PCR, while the TCRdb copy is restricted to in-frame clones and leaves out a portion. The sample records about 330,000 clones, around 89% being singletons. Sequencing was carried out using peripheral blood. Source of these receptors: a woman between 50 and 59 years old with active or convalescent COVID-19.

The chain joins TRBV7-8 to TRBJ1-5; 10 nucleotides line up with TRBD1. The CDR3 sequence is 19 residues long. Germline CDR1 is SGHVS and CDR2 is FQNEAQ. After removal of 3 bases from V and 4 bases from J, the junction contained 15 bases not matched to a gene. The CDR3 bases are TGTGCCAGCAGCTTGTGGGGACAGGGGTATCAAAAGTCGAATCAGCCCCAGCATTTT. Protein: CASSLWGQGYQKSNQPQHF.

The chain combines TRBV5-1 with TRBJ1-6, with 7 bases fitting TRBD1. The CDR3 is 17 residues long. The germline V gene encodes CDR1 SGHRS and CDR2 YFSETQ. After removal of 4 bases from V and 9 bases from J, the junction contained 16 bases not matched to a gene. CDR3 protein: CASSPTDRVISASPLHF. For the CDR3, the DNA is TGCGCCAGCAGCCCGACAGACAGGGTAATCTCGGCTTCACCCCTCCACTTT.

The genes are TRBV5-6 and TRBJ1-1, with TRBD1 matching 7 bases. The V segment lost 5 bases and the J segment 5 bases; nucleotides outside the gene matches: 6. The CDR3 spans 13 residues. Germline CDR1 SGHDT, CDR2 YYEEEE. CDR3 bases: TGTGCCAGCAGGGCTCCAGGGGGGACTGAAGCTTTCTTT. It is translated as CASRAPGGTEAFF. Complete variable domain (other parts from reference TRBV5-6 and TRBJ1-1): DAGVTQSPTHLIKTRGQQVTLRCSPKSGHDTVSWYQQALGQGPQFIFQYYEEEERQRGNFPDRFSGHQFPNYSSELNVNALLLGDSALYLCASRAPGGTEAFFGQGTRLTVV.

V gene TRBV5-1 combines with J gene TRBJ2-5; a possible D gene is TRBD1 (5 bases). V dropped 2 bases and J dropped 7 bases, with 18 bases sitting between them. The germline V gene encodes CDR1 SGHRS and CDR2 YFSETQ. This CDR3 has 15 residues. The CDR3 DNA reads as TGCGCCAGCAGCTTAGGATCGATACAGGATCCGACCCAGTACTTC. This encodes CASSLGSIQDPTQYF. Full variable domain (outside the CDR3, taken from reference TRBV5-1 and TRBJ2-5): KAGVTQTPRYLIKTRGQQVTLSCSPISGHRSVSWYQQTPGQGLQFLFEYFSETQRNKGNFPGRFSGRQFSNSRSEMNVSTLELGDSALYLCASSLGSIQDPTQYFGPGTRLLVL.

The V and J genes are TRBV29-1 and TRBJ2-5, with TRBD2 as a possible D gene (6 bases). CDR3 length: 15 residues. V was clipped by 6 bases and J by 3 bases, with 20 bases between them. Germline CDR1 and CDR2: SQVTM and ANQGSEA. The CDR3: CSVMKTEGLKETQYF. CDR3 nucleotide sequence: TGCAGCGTAATGAAGACGGAGGGGTTGAAAGAGACCCAGTACTTC. The full variable domain, rest sourced from reference TRBV29-1 and TRBJ2-5, is SAVISQKPSRDICQRGTSLTIQCQVDSQVTMMFWYRQQPGQSLTLIATANQGSEATYESGFVIDKFPISRPNLTFSTLTVSNMSPEDSSIYLCSVMKTEGLKETQYFGPGTRLLVL.

This clone was recorded only once. J is TRBJ2-3 and V is TRBV28, with D possibly TRBD2 on 6 matching bases. This CDR3 region has 13 residues. The germline V gene has CDR1 MDHEN and CDR2 SYDVKM. The ends were cut back, 10 bases at V and 3 bases at J, with 14 bases in the middle. The CDR3 reads CATRDSRTDTQYF. In DNA form, the CDR3 reads TGTGCCACCCGGGACTCGAGAACAGATACGCAGTATTTT.